This TCR beta chain was obtained from a study of cytomegalovirus exposure and HLA in healthy donors. Overall study findings and caveats: For TCR beta chains, V- and J-gene trimming was later linked to a missense DCLRE1C variant. Within an earlier analysis, most TCR beta V segments proved productive either about 87% or about 30% of the time. In most subjects, TCR beta sequences reportedly gave accurate predictions of HLA-A and HLA-B alleles. No immune exposure information besides CMV serostatus was available.

The sample holds one count of this clone. What it recognizes is unknown. The primer mix had 60 Vbeta and 13 Jbeta primers. Only in-frame clones appear in the TCRdb table, and some are missing; sequencing was by immunoSEQ multiplex PCR. The repertoire holds about 82,000 clones, with approximately 80% as singletons. V lost 4 bases to trimming and J lost 6 bases, with 23 bases between them. The germline V gene has CDR1 SGHDT and CDR2 YYEEEE. CDR3 length equals 16 residues. The sequence was obtained from a man in his fifties in good health and CMV-seronegative. This chain uses TRBV5-6 with TRBJ2-7, with D possibly being TRBD1 (6 bases). What was sequenced was PBMCs. The CDR3 reads CASSHGLTTGWGEQYF. The CDR3 region has the DNA TGTGCCAGCAGCCATGGCCTGACTACAGGGTGGGGCGAGCAGTACTTC.